This TCR beta chain was recorded in a study of blood T cell repertoires in COVID-19. Across the whole study: There were acute and convalescent COVID-19 samples, and they came from the United States, Italy and Spain. The cDNA or gDNA used as material had been derived from T cells, B-cell-depleted T cells, or PBMCs.

This CDR3 is built from 16 residues. The V end lost 0 bases, the J end lost 5 bases, and 17 bases lay between the germline ends. Per germline, CDR1 SGHKS and CDR2 YYEKEE (reference sequence). Original processing notes: Amplifying reference gene primers gave estimates of nucleated cell counts. Assay used: immunoSEQ multiplex PCR; TCRdb lists only in-frame clones, some missing. V and J calls and clone size are given by that table; D and trimming were obtained from the DNA. The data show 150,000 to 200,000 clones, 75% to 95% seen once. The receptor comes from a middle-aged man with acute or convalescent COVID-19. This sequence joins TRBV5-5 and TRBJ2-5, with D maybe TRBD1 (6 bases). What was sequenced was peripheral blood. Here the CDR3 reads CASSLVGAGLRETQYF. The DNA for the CDR3 is TGTGCCAGCAGCTTGGTGGGGGCAGGATTGAGGGAGACCCAGTACTTC.